The TCR beta chain described here comes from a study of prognosis after radiotherapy for stage I lung cancer (dated by TCRdb to 2020 to 2022). Regarding the complete study: Roughly 20 stage I NSCLC patients were enrolled in Nanjing, China, between April 2018 and January 2019. This study profiled peripheral blood TCR beta repertoires from stage I NSCLC patients before and after stereotactic body radiotherapy and linked the repertoires to distant failure. The study sequenced around 40 blood samples from some 19 patients, one before and one after SBRT per patient. In every patient, SBRT was given without any concurrent therapy. The cohort comprised 10 to 15 men and 6 women with a median age of almost 75 years, ranging from about 50 to 85 years. Distant metastases were developed by four of the 19 patients after SBRT, at a median of roughly 7 months, whereas no significant progression was observed in the other 15 patients. The patients included 14 to 15 who had newly diagnosed primary stage I lung tumors, along with roughly 5 others who had oligometastatic NSCLC after their primary tumor had been surgically resected. SBRT was given in 3 to 5 fractions with a biologically effective dose of at least 100 Gy, using image-guided IMRT or VMAT. Tumor histology was squamous cell carcinoma in over 5 patients and adenocarcinoma in around 12. Every patient was deemed medically inoperable, 12 to 13 because of comorbidities and 7 because they refused surgery.

General study outcomes and caveats: The study was limited by its small cohort and short follow-up, and the findings require independent validation. Post-SBRT Shannon entropy and its change from baseline were lower in patients who developed distant metastases; baseline Shannon entropy was not associated with metastases. All reported P values were unadjusted for multiple comparisons. No determination of tumor specificity was made for expanded TCR clones. Unique TCR clone counts fell after SBRT (median around 11,000 before versus roughly 6,200 after; Wilcoxon paired P=0.011). Differences by metastasis status were reportedly seen in TRBV and TRBJ usage frequencies, involving two V genes at baseline and, after SBRT, several V genes and two J genes.

The TCR beta CDR3 region was amplified from genomic DNA by two rounds of multiplex PCR. The first PCR round used primers specific to each TRBV and TRBJ gene, and the primer sequences were filed in Chinese patent CN105087789A. Universal primers were used in the second round of PCR. The Roche High Pure PCR Template Preparation Kit was used to extract genomic DNA from frozen PBMCs. An Illumina HiSeq 3000 was used to sequence the libraries paired-end with 151 bp reads. Per the original workflow: CutAdapt was used to remove raw reads lacking the multiplex PCR primer sequences. PEAR was used to merge high-quality paired reads into contigs. TRB V, D and J gene segments were assigned to each contig with MiXCR by alignment to reference sequences. To remove sequencing errors, CDR3 sequences were clustered according to base quality and sequence similarity. Shannon entropy, normalized by the natural log of the productive TCR sequence number, served as the measure of diversity. To get clonality, Shannon entropy was divided by the natural log of the number of unique clonotypes, and that result was subtracted from one. The Youden index of ROC curves was used to select progression-free survival cut-offs for repertoire metrics, and analyses were performed in R 3.5.3. TCRdb itself trimmed the public reads at Q25 with fastp, ran MiXCR and retained productive beta chains. Each entry merges the rows of one CDR3 protein and shows their most common DNA and genes. TCRdb's processing, not the authors' own work, is the source of the V and J calls. Counted in this sample were some 27,000 distinct CDR3 sequences; roughly 30% of them appeared once. The ten largest clonotypes hold about 12% of the sample.

A total of 16 residues make up the CDR3, ends included. The retained sequence is limited to the CDR3, 48 bases, with the frame set at the first base. CDR1 and CDR2 are drawn from the germline V gene: SGDLS, YYNGEE. Germline trimming amounts to 3 bases on V and 1 base on J, with 5 as the count of junction bases outside the gene matches. A history of other malignancies or of prior chemotherapy or radiotherapy was absent in all patients, and node-negative disease was shown on CT and PET/CT in all patients. Around 6 milliliters of peripheral venous blood were drawn into EDTA tubes at each of two time points. PBMCs were isolated by Ficoll-Paque Plus density-gradient centrifugation. Right after collection, samples were placed at -80 degrees C and kept there until analysis. About this clonotype: Its specific antigen is unknown. A much larger clone sits a single nucleotide away, making a read error possible. The conserved phenylalanine or tryptophan normally closing the CDR3 is absent here, so this likely arose from a read error.

The sequencing here drew on PBMCs, taken before or after stereotactic body radiation therapy (not recorded which). The origin of this receptor is a donor aged 50 or older with non-small cell lung cancer. The V and J genes are TRBV9 and TRBJ2-3; 10 bases in between match TRBD2. The nucleotide sequence reads TGTGCCAGCAGCGAGGTAGCGGGGGGTCGCACAGATACGCAGTATCTT. This codes for CASSEVAGGRTDTQYL.